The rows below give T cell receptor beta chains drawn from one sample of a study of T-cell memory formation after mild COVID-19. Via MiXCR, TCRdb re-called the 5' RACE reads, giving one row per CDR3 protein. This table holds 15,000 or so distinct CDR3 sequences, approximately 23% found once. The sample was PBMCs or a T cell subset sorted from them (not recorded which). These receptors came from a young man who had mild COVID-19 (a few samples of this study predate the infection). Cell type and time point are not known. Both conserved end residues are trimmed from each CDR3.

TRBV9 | ASSSGTEETQY
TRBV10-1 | ASSESRGLGFYGYT
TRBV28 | ASTSAPGRINQPQH
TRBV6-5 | ASSYSSKGATEAF
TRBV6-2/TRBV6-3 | ASSYGATGPYEQY
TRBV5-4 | ASSPGLAERADTQY
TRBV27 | ASSSFTTNEKLF
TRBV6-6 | ASSHIRRLAQETQY
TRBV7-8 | ASSWKDGLPFGNEQF
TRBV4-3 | ASSQTTAPTYEQY
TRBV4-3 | ASSQFRGTDTQY
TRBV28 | ASSLCRRGSCTGELF
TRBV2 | ASTLAGEADTQY
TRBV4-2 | ASSQASGGANEQF
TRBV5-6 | ASSLYKRGLTDTQY
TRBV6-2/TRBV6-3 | ASNTDGQGMGQPQH
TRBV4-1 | ASSQLDRDQETQY
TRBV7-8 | ASSLVGYEQY
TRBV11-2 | ASSLDPGQRYYEQY
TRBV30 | AWSVAWTAFTDTQY
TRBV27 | ASSSPTQGRFQNTEAF
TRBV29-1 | SVIQGNYEQY
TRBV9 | ASSVTGTGGLTGELF
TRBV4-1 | ASSPLTDRAYGYT
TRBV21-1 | ASSKGSGKGHQPQH
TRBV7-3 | ASSLGTSGRARSEQF
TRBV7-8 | ASRGGEYNEQF
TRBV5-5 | ASRYEGTPIVVTEAF
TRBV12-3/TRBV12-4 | ASSVEQYSLVEAF
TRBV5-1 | ASSYRGQETQY
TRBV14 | ASSQYRGGRTEAF
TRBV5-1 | ASSLVSGGPGVETQY
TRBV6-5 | ASSYSGGGETQY
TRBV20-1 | SARDPASGSYNEQF
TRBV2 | ASSPRQISNQPQH
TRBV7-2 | ASSLGDGYGYT